The rows below give T cell receptor beta chains drawn from one sample of a study of beta chain bispecific antibodies for T cell cancers. No antigens are known for them. TCRdb fed the 5' RACE reads into MiXCR, producing one record per CDR3 protein. The table shows several thousand distinct CDR3 sequences, with 2% to 2.5% occurring only once. This specimen was T cells from a healthy donor cultured with Jurkat leukemia cells, taken from a culture containing an anti-CD19 bispecific antibody. Source of these receptors: a human donor in good health. Some clones in this sample may be carry-over from other donors' samples. Each CDR3 is given with its conserved first and last residue. A D gene is named only where the DNA matches it firmly. Clone size is stated in some rows and not others, as once, few, many or a class when expanded.

j_call | v_call | d_call | clone_size | cdr3_nt | cdr3_aa
TRBJ1-2 | TRBV7-9 | NA | many | TGTGCCAGCAGCGGGAGGGCGTCAGAAGGCTACACCTTC | CASSGRASEGYTF
TRBJ2-3 | TRBV27 | TRBD2 | few | TGTGCCAGCAGTTTATCCGGACTAGCTGGTAGCACAGATACGCAGTATTTT | CASSLSGLAGSTDTQYF
TRBJ2-5 | TRBV7-6 | NA | many | TGTGCCAGCAGATTGGGAGGGGGTTTACAAGAGACCCAGTACTTC | CASRLGGGLQETQYF
TRBJ2-5 | TRBV27 | TRBD2 | many | TGTGCCAGCAGTTTGGCCGGGGGGGCTGGAGAGACCCAGTACTTC | CASSLAGGAGETQYF
TRBJ2-7 | TRBV7-8 | TRBD2 | many | TGTGCCAGCAGCTCTCACAGAGCGGGGGTGTACTTC | CASSSHRAGVYF
TRBJ2-7 | TRBV10-2 | NA | many | TGCGCCAGCAGTGAGTTTGGCAGAGGCTCCTACGAGCAGTACTTC | CASSEFGRGSYEQYF
TRBJ1-1 | TRBV28 | NA | many | TGTGCCAGCAGTTTGAGTGAAAACACTGAAGCTTTCTTT | CASSLSENTEAFF
TRBJ1-3 | TRBV6-5 | TRBD1 | many | TGTGCCAGCAGAGACCAATCCTCAGGGGGCTTTTCCGGAAACACCATATATTTT | CASRDQSSGGFSGNTIYF
TRBJ2-2 | TRBV19 | TRBD1 | few | TGTGCCAGTAGAACCGGGACAGGGTACACCGGGGAGCTGTTTTTT | CASRTGTGYTGELFF
TRBJ2-1 | TRBV12-3/TRBV12-4 | TRBD1 | many | TGTGCCAGCAGCCACGGGACAGGAGGGCTAGGTGAGCAGTTCTTC | CASSHGTGGLGEQFF
TRBJ1-2 | TRBV20-1 | TRBD1 | many | TGCAGTGCTCGGGACAGGGGGGTCAATGGCTACACCTTC | CSARDRGVNGYTF
TRBJ2-1 | TRBV5-4 | TRBD1 | NA | TGTGCCACCAGGAGGACAGGGGTGTACAATGAGCAGTTCTTC | CATRRTGVYNEQFF
TRBJ2-6 | TRBV2 | NA | many | TGTGCCAGCAGTCCGGGGGGCCCTGGGGCCAACGTCCTGACTTTC | CASSPGGPGANVLTF
TRBJ2-7 | TRBV20-1 | NA | many | TGCAGTGCTAGTGTTAGGGAGCAGTACTTC | CSASVREQYF
TRBJ2-2 | TRBV5-1 | NA | many | TGCGCCAGCAGCCTGGGCCCCGACAAAGGCACCGGGGAGCTGTTTTTT | CASSLGPDKGTGELFF
TRBJ2-7 | TRBV29-1 | TRBD1 | many | TGCAGCGTTGCGACAGGGGTTTCCTACGAGCAGTACTTC | CSVATGVSYEQYF
TRBJ1-2 | TRBV25-1 | NA | many | TGTGCCAGCAGTGAATTGGCGGATACCTATGGCTACACCTTC | CASSELADTYGYTF
TRBJ2-7 | TRBV29-1 | TRBD2 | medium-sized | TGCAGCGTTTTCGACCCCGGGGCAGCCGGGGGGGTCGAGCAGTACTTC | CSVFDPGAAGGVEQYF
TRBJ2-1 | TRBV7-6 | NA | many | TGTGCCAGCAGCCCAGAGGGTCAGAGCTCCTACAATGAGCAGTTCTTC | CASSPEGQSSYNEQFF
TRBJ2-2 | TRBV7-2 | TRBD2 | many | TGTGCCAGCAGCCCTAGCGGGGGGATCGGGGAGCTGTTTTTT | CASSPSGGIGELFF
TRBJ1-5 | TRBV27 | NA | many | TGTGCCAGCAGTTTCGGATACAATCAGCCCCAGCATTTT | CASSFGYNQPQHF
TRBJ1-6 | TRBV5-1 | NA | many | TGCGCCAGCAGCTTAATGGGCCCTAATGACTATAATTCACCCCTCCACTTT | CASSLMGPNDYNSPLHF
TRBJ1-1 | TRBV7-9 | NA | many | TGTGCCAGCAGCCCCCAGGATAGTTTCATGAACACTGAAGCTTTCTTT | CASSPQDSFMNTEAFF
TRBJ1-2 | TRBV27 | TRBD1 | many | TGTGCCAGCAGTTCCGGACAGGGGGTAATTTCGGATGGCTACACCTTC | CASSSGQGVISDGYTF
TRBJ2-1 | TRBV20-1 | TRBD2 | many | TGCAGTGCTCTCGGACTAGCGGGTAGCAATGAGCAGTTCTTC | CSALGLAGSNEQFF
TRBJ1-2 | TRBV19 | NA | many | TGTGCCAGTAGTATACTAGGTGGAGGCTACACCTTC | CASSILGGGYTF
TRBJ2-1 | TRBV4-2 | TRBD2 | many | TGTGCCAGCAGCCAGTTATCTAGCGGGGGGGCCAGCGGTGAGCAGTTCTTC | CASSQLSSGGASGEQFF
TRBJ1-1 | TRBV5-1 | TRBD1 | many | TGCGCCAGCAGCTTCGGACAGGGGGGGACTGAAGCTTTCTTT | CASSFGQGGTEAFF
TRBJ2-7 | TRBV5-6 | TRBD2 | many | TGTGCCAGCAGCTTGTTCGTGCTAGCGGAACTATACGAGCAGTACTTC | CASSLFVLAELYEQYF
TRBJ2-7 | TRBV27 | TRBD1 | many | TGTGCCACTAGATGGACAGGGACCTACGAGCAGTACTTC | CATRWTGTYEQYF
TRBJ2-7 | TRBV28 | NA | NA | TGTGCCAGCAAGAATCAGGAGACCTCCTACGAGCAGTACTTC | CASKNQETSYEQYF
TRBJ2-1 | TRBV5-1 | NA | many | TGCGCCAGCAGCTTGGAATCTCCGCTAGCGATCTACAATGAGCAGTTCTTC | CASSLESPLAIYNEQFF
TRBJ2-5 | TRBV7-8 | NA | many | TGTGCCAGCAGCCGAGGCGGCGGCACTCAAGAGACCCAGTACTTC | CASSRGGGTQETQYF
TRBJ1-1 | TRBV6-6 | NA | many | TGTGCCAGCAGAAGAGGGACGGCGAACACTGAAGCTTTCTTT | CASRRGTANTEAFF
TRBJ1-2 | TRBV7-6 | NA | many | TGTGCCAGCAGCCCTACCCGGGACGGGAACTATGGCTACACCTTC | CASSPTRDGNYGYTF
TRBJ1-2 | TRBV4-1 | NA | many | TGCGCCAGCAGCGAGCAGACCAGTACTAACTATGGCTACACCTTC | CASSEQTSTNYGYTF
TRBJ2-5 | TRBV7-3 | NA | many | TGTGCCAGCAGCGAGGCAGGGGGGCAGGAGACCCAGTACTTC | CASSEAGGQETQYF
TRBJ1-1 | TRBV6-1 | NA | many | TGTGCCAGCCCACGGACCTTAGGGAACACTGAAGCTTTCTTT | CASPRTLGNTEAFF
TRBJ1-2 | TRBV13 | NA | many | TGTGCCAGCAGCTTAGGCTACCGGGGAGCTAACTATGGCTACACCTTC | CASSLGYRGANYGYTF
TRBJ1-5 | TRBV20-1 | NA | many | TGCAGTGCTAGGGGTGCCGCGGGGGCAAATCAGCCCCAGCATTTT | CSARGAAGANQPQHF
TRBJ1-1 | TRBV4-1 | NA | many | TGCGCCAGCAGCCAAGATTGGGAGAGCACTGAAGCTTTCTTT | CASSQDWESTEAFF
TRBJ2-1 | TRBV5-4 | NA | NA | TGTGCCAGCAGCCGCCGGGACGACTCCTACAATGAGCAGTTCTTC | CASSRRDDSYNEQFF
TRBJ2-1 | TRBV7-9 | NA | many | TGTGCCAGCGGCAGGACTACGGTTGATGAGCAGTTCTTC | CASGRTTVDEQFF
TRBJ2-1 | TRBV28 | NA | many | TGTGCCAGCAGAACGACAGGTGATGGCCTAAGTGCCTACAATGAGCAGTTCTTC | CASRTTGDGLSAYNEQFF